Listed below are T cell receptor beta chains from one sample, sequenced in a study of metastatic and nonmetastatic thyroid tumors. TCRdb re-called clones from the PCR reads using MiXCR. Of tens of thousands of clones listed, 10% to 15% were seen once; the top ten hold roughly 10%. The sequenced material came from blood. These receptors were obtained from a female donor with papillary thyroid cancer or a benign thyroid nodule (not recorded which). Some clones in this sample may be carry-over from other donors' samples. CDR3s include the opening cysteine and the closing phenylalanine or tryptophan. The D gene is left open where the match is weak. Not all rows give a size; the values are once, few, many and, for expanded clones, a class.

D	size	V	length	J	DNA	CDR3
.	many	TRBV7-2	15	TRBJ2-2	TGTGCCAGCAGCTTAGCGGCGGACGGCGGCGGGGAGCTGTTTTTT	CASSLAADGGGELFF
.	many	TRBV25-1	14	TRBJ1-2	TGTGCCAGCAGTGATTACGGACGGAACTATGGCTACACCTTC	CASSDYGRNYGYTF
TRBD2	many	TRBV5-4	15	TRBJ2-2	TGTGCCAGCAGCCGAAGCGGGAGAAGTACCGGGGAGCTGTTTTTT	CASSRSGRSTGELFF
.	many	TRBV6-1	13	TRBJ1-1	TGTGCCAGCTGTGGGGTCATGAACACTGAAGCTTTCTTT	CASCGVMNTEAFF
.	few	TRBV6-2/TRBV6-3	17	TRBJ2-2	TGTGCCAGCAGTTACGTCTCGGGAGACCCGAACACCGGGGAGCTGTTTTTT	CASSYVSGDPNTGELFF
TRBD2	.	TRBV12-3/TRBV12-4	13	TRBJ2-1	TGTGCCAGCGTACGATCGGAGACTAGCGGTACGTTCTTC	CASVRSETSGTFF
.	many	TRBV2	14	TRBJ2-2	TGTGCCAGCAGTGAACGGAGGGGTACCGGGGAGCTGTTTTTT	CASSERRGTGELFF
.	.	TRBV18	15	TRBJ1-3	TGTGCCAGCTCACCAGGAAGAGGACTTGGAAACACCATATATTTT	CASSPGRGLGNTIYF
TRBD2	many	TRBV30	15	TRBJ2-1	TGTGCCTGGAGCGACCAACTAGCGGGAGGGCTTGAGCAGTTCTTC	CAWSDQLAGGLEQFF
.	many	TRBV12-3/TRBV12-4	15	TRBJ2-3	TGTGCCAGCAGTAAAGGTCCAGGGTTTTCAGATACGCAGTATTTT	CASSKGPGFSDTQYF